This T cell receptor beta chain was sequenced in a study of cytomegalovirus exposure and HLA in healthy donors. On the study more broadly: Inside one of the first data releases sat some 93 million unique TCRs taken from HLA-typed donors.

V gave up 6 bases and J gave up 2 bases; unmatched junction bases: 7. The CDR3 contains 16 residues. Germline CDR1 MNHEY, CDR2 SMNVEV (reference sequence). In regard to this clone: Its specificity is unknown.

PCR was performed using 60 Vbeta and 13 Jbeta primers. The protocol was immunoSEQ multiplex PCR, while the TCRdb copy is restricted to in-frame clones and leaves out a portion. The repertoire holds about 93,000 clones, around 73% seen once, with around 3.2% in the top ten. Study-wide results and caveats: Later analysis identified a missense DCLRE1C variant that was linked to TCR beta V- and J-gene trimming.

The TCR originated in a woman aged 40 to 50 in good health and CMV-seronegative. The specimen sequenced was PBMCs. The rearrangement joins TRBV27 to TRBJ1-5; the match to TRBD1 covers 10 bases. CDR3 DNA: TGTGCCAGCAGCCAAGGACAGGGGGAACGCAATCAGCCCCAGCATTTT. Its translation is CASSQGQGERNQPQHF.